This T cell receptor beta chain was recovered during a study of blood T cells in healthy people across ages. Study results and caveats: The study could not conclusively compare naive and antigen-experienced cells, given its unsorted PBMCs.

For every donor, a draw yielded ten milliliters of peripheral blood. This clonotype was seen at least ten times. Its target is unknown. Primed by a sample-barcoded 5' primer and a J-beta primer mix, a second PCR proceeded for about 6 to 11 cycles. MiXCR was run by TCRdb on the 5' RACE reads, yielding one entry per CDR3 protein. There are 550,000 to 650,000 distinct CDR3 sequences in the sample; about 30% occur only once, and roughly 14% lies in the top ten. The sequencing input was blood. The origin of this receptor is a woman older than 75 in good health.

In DNA form, the CDR3 reads TGTGCCAGCAGTGGCCCCGGATTCGCGGGTGAAAAACTGTTTTTT. Protein: CASSGPGFAGEKLFF. The chain has TRBV6-1 and TRBJ1-4; no clear D. Germline V gives CDR1 MNHNS, CDR2 SASEGT. This CDR3 is built from 15 residues. Deletions cut 4 bases from V and 7 bases from J, with 16 bases between.